This paragraph covers one TCR beta chain sequence. The antigen is unknown. Amplified TCR beta CDR3 regions derived from RNA transcripts. Researchers ran a first-round RT-PCR on the TCR CDR3 using the HTBI primer set. TCRdb used MiXCR to reprocess the multiplex PCR reads, holding one entry per CDR3 protein. The sample records under 600,000 distinct CDR3 sequences, approximately 15% being singletons. The data derive from a study of T cells in Graves' hyperthyroidism and ophthalmopathy. In germline, CDR1 is MNHNS, CDR2 SASEGT. This CDR3 is built from 16 residues. V lost 6 bases, J lost 1 base, and 15 bases lay in between. Patients showing uncontrolled infection, other autoimmune disease, pregnancy or lactation were ineligible. Study results and limitations: Within blood appeared most thyroid clonotypes that had expanded above 0.001.

Sequenced material: blood. The TCR was taken from a woman aged 35 to 49 with Graves' ophthalmopathy. This chain links TRBV6-1 with TRBJ2-2; D is perhaps TRBD2 (5 bases). As DNA, the CDR3 is TGTGCCAGCAGCTACGACGCGGCGGGGAACACCGGGGAGCTGTTTTTT. Its translation is CASSYDAAGNTGELFF.